The next 3 T cell receptor beta chains were all read from a single sample in a study of T cells after posttransplantation cyclophosphamide. A marrow graft followed busulfan-fludarabine conditioning, with cyclophosphamide on days +3 and +4. Profiled with immunoSEQ multiplex PCR; TCRdb holds only in-frame clones, not every one. Altogether more than 9,000 clones are present, around nine tenths being singletons, with the ten largest covering 25% to 35%. Sample: CD4+ T cells sorted from PBMCs, taken after allogeneic stem cell transplant with posttransplant cyclophosphamide. The receptors were sampled from a male patient in his 30s who received an allogeneic stem cell transplant from a related donor, was CMV-positive, and had acute GVHD only. The T cells may come from the graft donor.

This clone was found a few times. The chain has TRBV19 and TRBJ2-3; 9 bases match TRBD2. The CDR3 has 16 amino acids. Trimming took 5 bases from V and 4 from J; bases not matched to a gene: 10. Per germline, CDR1 LNHDA and CDR2 SQIVND (reference sequence). The CDR3 loop reads CASSLGGGGVSDTQYF. The CDR3 nucleotides read TGTGCCAGTAGTTTAGGTGGCGGGGGGGTCTCAGATACGCAGTATTTT.

This rearrangement joins TRBV28 to TRBJ2-3; possible D gene TRBD1, 5 bases. CDR3 length: 16 residues. Per the germline V gene, CDR1 is MDHEN and CDR2 is SYDVKM. The ends were cut back, 1 base at V and 3 bases at J, with 14 bases in the middle. The CDR3 loop is CASSLSEAGWTDTQYF. DNA of the CDR3: TGTGCCAGCAGTTTATCAGAGGCAGGGTGGACAGATACGCAGTATTTT.

V is TRBV29-1 and J is TRBJ2-7, with 8 positions matching TRBD1. V gave up 6 bases and J gave up 3 bases; unmatched junction bases: 4. Germline V CDR1 and CDR2: SQVTM, ANQGSEA. This CDR3 contains 12 residues. The CDR3 DNA follows: TGCAGCGTCGACAGGGGAGACTACGAGCAGTACTTC. This codes for CSVDRGDYEQYF.